Listed below are T cell receptor beta chains from one sample, sequenced in a study of OX40 agonist ivuxolimab in advanced cancers. Here immunoSEQ multiplex PCR was the method, and the copy in TCRdb shows in-frame clones only, minus some. The sample yields approximately 64,000 clones, around four fifths seen once. The sample consisted of CD4+ or CD8+ T cells sorted from blood, taken in a trial of the OX40 agonist ivuxolimab. These receptors were collected from an adult with an advanced solid tumor such as melanoma, head and neck, liver or kidney cancer. Each CDR3 is given with its conserved first and last residue.

cdr3_aa: CASSPLFGSTGELFF; v_call: TRBV18
cdr3_aa: CASSPPGHLGGYTF; v_call: TRBV28
cdr3_aa: CASSESARSSYEQYF; v_call: TRBV6-1
cdr3_aa: CAGGGTFTAEQFF; v_call: TRBV2
cdr3_aa: CASTLGTEAFF; v_call: TRBV28
cdr3_aa: CASSPSGELFF; v_call: TRBV7-9
cdr3_aa: CASSQTTGDNSPLHF; v_call: TRBV7-9
cdr3_aa: CATSVGRSAYEQYF; v_call: TRBV15
cdr3_aa: CASRGGLAGGSSYNEQFF; v_call: TRBV27
cdr3_aa: CASSPYPLPGQGIGENQPQHF; v_call: TRBV4-1
cdr3_aa: CASSLGPGEGTYEQYF; v_call: TRBV5-1
cdr3_aa: CASSIKRDQPQHF; v_call: TRBV19
cdr3_aa: CASKGGGETGANVLTF; v_call: TRBV28
cdr3_aa: CASSPQGGHYGYTF; v_call: TRBV6-5
cdr3_aa: CATSRDLDSSYEQYF; v_call: TRBV15
cdr3_aa: CASKGQGRTDTQYF; v_call: TRBV30
cdr3_aa: CASSPQWTGEEQYF; v_call: TRBV14
cdr3_aa: CASSLEAAGANIQYF; v_call: TRBV7-9
cdr3_aa: CASLGRGRGTEAFF; v_call: TRBV11-2
cdr3_aa: CASSLSVDGAYGYTF; v_call: TRBV28
cdr3_aa: CASSYYTGELFF; v_call: TRBV7-2
cdr3_aa: CASSLALDRRAYNEQFF; v_call: TRBV7-8
cdr3_aa: CASDLYPPNQPQHF; v_call: TRBV2
cdr3_aa: CASSQDGKREVDEQYF; v_call: TRBV4-3
cdr3_aa: CASSLLLGTGEAFF; v_call: TRBV7-9
cdr3_aa: CASSSRFQYEQYF; v_call: TRBV7-2
cdr3_aa: CASRTGFSNQPQHF; v_call: TRBV2
cdr3_aa: CASSRGDYGYTF; v_call: TRBV9
cdr3_aa: CASSVADGEGETQYF; v_call: TRBV9
cdr3_aa: CASSLLGSGNQPQHF; v_call: TRBV28
cdr3_aa: CAWSLWDRGYEQYF; v_call: TRBV30
cdr3_aa: CASSEVWEWNTEAFF; v_call: TRBV6-1
cdr3_aa: CASSIEQGLPDTQYF; v_call: TRBV19
cdr3_aa: CASSSRVHRNEQYF; v_call: TRBV28
cdr3_aa: CASSRTGADTQYF; v_call: TRBV5-4
cdr3_aa: CASSRQGWDTEAFF; v_call: TRBV27
cdr3_aa: CASRDTGVTYNEQFF; v_call: TRBV10-2
cdr3_aa: CASGDRVPYNEQFF; v_call: TRBV7-9
cdr3_aa: CASSKDLGTGTFQETQYF; v_call: TRBV21-1
cdr3_aa: CASSELEGLYGYTF; v_call: TRBV25-1
cdr3_aa: CASSSRGFGNTIYF; v_call: TRBV6-5
cdr3_aa: CASSVGSGLAKNIQYF; v_call: TRBV9
cdr3_aa: CASRRDSLSYGYTF; v_call: TRBV2
cdr3_aa: CASSHTGAPLHF; v_call: TRBV7-2
cdr3_aa: CASSLLAGGNGELFF; v_call: TRBV27
cdr3_aa: CASRLDGEGYEQYF; v_call: TRBV6-5
cdr3_aa: CASSPGPGRDTQYF; v_call: TRBV7-2
cdr3_aa: CASSRPGQNYGYTF; v_call: TRBV7-3
cdr3_aa: CASSPPRADGYTF; v_call: TRBV7-2
cdr3_aa: CASSLRGRTEAFF; v_call: TRBV11-3
cdr3_aa: CASSLEGTGAYEQYF; v_call: TRBV7-9